A single sample gave rise to the 29 T cell receptor beta chains below, sequenced in a study of T-cell reconstitution after alpha-beta-depleted transplantation in children. Unique molecular identifiers were built into the TCRbeta library. TCRdb passed the PCR reads through MiXCR, listing each CDR3 protein once. The sample includes about 300,000 distinct CDR3 sequences, over 9.5% seen only once; the top ten take less than 9%. Sequencing used PBMCs, obtained before TCRalphabeta/CD19-depleted stem cell transplant. The receptors were gathered from a boy in the first two years of life with acute myeloid leukemia, due to receive a stem cell transplant.

This clonotype was counted many times. This rearrangement joins TRBV7-7 to TRBJ2-3; 9 bases align to TRBD2. V was clipped by 5 bases and J by 1 base; unmatched bases: 7. CDR1 and CDR2 (germline): SSHAT, FNYEAQ (reference sequence). The CDR3 runs 16 residues. CDR3 DNA sequence: TGTGCCAGCAGCCCAGTAGCGGGAGAGGGCACAGATACGCAGTATTTT. This encodes CASSPVAGEGTDTQYF.

This clonotype showed up many times. The chain couples TRBV5-1 to TRBJ2-5; the match to TRBD2 covers 8 bases. V lost 2 bases, J lost 4 bases, and 4 bases stayed unmatched. Germline lookup yields CDR1 SGHRS and CDR2 YFSETQ. The CDR3 runs to 14 residues. The DNA of the CDR3 is TGCGCCAGCAGCTTCGGGACTAGTCGAGAGACCCAGTACTTC. As protein: CASSFGTSRETQYF. The full variable domain, completed using reference TRBV5-1 and TRBJ2-5, is KAGVTQTPRYLIKTRGQQVTLSCSPISGHRSVSWYQQTPGQGLQFLFEYFSETQRNKGNFPGRFSGRQFSNSRSEMNVSTLELGDSALYLCASSFGTSRETQYFGPGTRLLVL.

This clonotype has a count of ten or more. The genes are TRBV4-3 and TRBJ2-2; no definite D call. The germline V gene has CDR1 LGHNA and CDR2 YSLEER. CDR3 length: 13 residues. V lost 1 base and J lost 5, with 5 bases in between. CDR3 residues: CASSQAGTGELFF. The CDR3, as DNA: TGCGCCAGCAGCCAAGCTGGGACCGGGGAGCTGTTTTTT.

This clonotype has a count of ten or more. The chain has TRBV15 and TRBJ2-3, with D unresolved. CDR3 length: 18 residues. V was trimmed by 0 bases and J by 0 bases, leaving 16 bases between them. Looked up from germline, CDR1 is LNHNV and CDR2 is YYDKDF (reference sequence). The CDR3 protein is CATSREAVVASSTDTQYF. The DNA of the CDR3 is TGTGCCACCAGCAGAGAGGCCGTCGTAGCTTCTAGCACAGATACGCAGTATTTT.

Details on this clonotype: This sequence may be a read error, since a much larger clone differs from it by one base. The CDR3 region is CASSVAGTVLNEQYF. The CDR3 nucleotides are TGTGCCAGCAGCGTAGCCGGGACAGTGCTAAACGAGCAGTACTTC. The V and J genes are TRBV9 and TRBJ2-7, with 7 bases lining up with TRBD1. J was trimmed by 5 bases and V by 0 bases; bases with no gene match: 8. Germline CDR1 SGDLS, CDR2 YYNGEE. The CDR3 is 15 residues long.

This clonotype was picked up many times. The V call is TRBV7-9, the J call TRBJ2-3; D not resolved. The V and J ends lost 6 bases and 4 bases respectively, with 8 bases between them. This CDR3 has 12 amino acids. CDR1 and CDR2 (germline): SEHNR, FQNEAQ (reference sequence). The CDR3 reads CASSSIADTQYF. The CDR3 DNA sequence: TGTGCCAGCAGTTCTATAGCAGATACGCAGTATTTT.

The chain uses TRBV7-2 and TRBJ2-5; 9 positions agree with TRBD2. The CDR3 is 15 residues long. Germline CDR1 SGHTA, CDR2 FQGNSA. V shed 2 bases, J shed 7 bases, and the junction held 8 bases outside the gene matches. The CDR3 nucleotides are TGTGCCAGCAGCTTATGGTCAGGACTAGCGCCGACCCAGTACTTC. This sequence encodes CASSLWSGLAPTQYF.

This clonotype came up many times. The chain combines TRBV27 with TRBJ2-3, with a possible D match to TRBD2 (6 bases). Trimming took off 5 bases at V and 2 bases at J, with 11 bases between the two ends. The CDR3 spans 14 residues. Germline V gene data show CDR1 as MNHEY and CDR2 as SMNVEV (reference sequence). The CDR3 DNA is TGTGCCAGCAGTACCCGACTAGACACAGATACGCAGTATTTT. Amino acid sequence: CASSTRLDTDTQYF.

This clonotype was seen at least ten times. The V gene is TRBV7-2, the J gene TRBJ2-7; D possibly corresponds to TRBD2 (5 bases). CDR3 length equals 15 residues. The germline V and J ends were trimmed by 0 bases and 5 bases, with 14 bases remaining between them. CDR1 and CDR2 from the germline V gene are SGHTA and FQGNSA. The CDR3 region has the DNA TGTGCCAGCAGCTTAGCTCGGGGTCTAGCCCACGAGCAGTACTTC. It translates to CASSLARGLAHEQYF. The full variable domain, completed using reference TRBV7-2 and TRBJ2-7, is GAGVSQSPSNKVTEKGKDVELRCDPISGHTALYWYRQSLGQGLEFLIYFQGNSAPDKSGLPSDRFSAERTGGSVSTLTIQRTQQEDSAVYLCASSLARGLAHEQYFGPGTRLTVT.

This clonotype was observed at least ten times. This chain links TRBV9 with TRBJ2-7; TRBD2 matches 8 bases. After removal of 0 bases from V and 2 bases from J, the junction contained 10 bases not matched to a gene. CDR1 is SGDLS and CDR2 is YYNGEE in the germline V gene. The CDR3 spans 17 residues. The CDR3 DNA follows: TGTGCCAGCAGCGTAGCTCCCCGGACTAGCAGCCCCTACGAGCAGTACTTC. As protein: CASSVAPRTSSPYEQYF.

This clonotype was seen repeatedly, ten times or more. The rearrangement uses TRBV28 and TRBJ2-1; TRBD1 agrees at 7 bases. CDR1 MDHEN and CDR2 SYDVKM come from the germline V gene. The CDR3 has 15 residues. After removal of 3 bases from V and 7 bases from J, the junction contained 9 bases not matched to a gene. The CDR3 sequence is CASSLRTGVANEQFF. The CDR3 bases are TGTGCCAGCAGTTTGCGTACAGGGGTTGCTAATGAGCAGTTCTTC.

This clonotype turned up a few times. V gene TRBV30 combines with J gene TRBJ2-7; D remains ambiguous. CDR1 GTSNPN and CDR2 SVGIG come from the germline V gene (reference sequence). The CDR3 runs 11 residues. V was pared by 0 bases and J by 7 bases, with 7 bases between. The CDR3 DNA reads TGTGCCTGGAGTGTAAAGCTGGAGCAGTACTTC. Translating it yields CAWSVKLEQYF. Complete variable domain (other parts from reference TRBV30 and TRBJ2-7): SQTIHQWPATLVQPVGSPLSLECTVEGTSNPNLYWYRQAAGRGLQLLFYSVGIGQISSEVPQNLSASRPQDRQFILSSKKLLLSDSGFYLCAWSVKLEQYFGPGTRLTVT.

V usage is TRBV6-2 or TRBV6-3 and J usage is TRBJ2-2; 8 bases map to TRBD2. Germline CDR1 reads MNHEY; CDR2 reads SVGEGT. The V gene end was trimmed by 6 bases and the J gene end by 4 bases; junction bases not matched to a gene: 10. The CDR3 is 16 residues long. The CDR3 region has the DNA TGTGCCAGCAGGGTAGGGACTAGGGCCCGCACCGGGGAGCTGTTTTTT. Residues: CASRVGTRARTGELFF.

This clonotype was recorded many times. Here the CDR3 DNA reads TGTGCCACCAGTGACTCCGACAGGGAGCCTTATCAGCCCCAGCATTTT. Its translation is CATSDSDREPYQPQHF. V is TRBV24-1 and J is TRBJ1-5, with 7 bases that match TRBD1. Germline V gives CDR1 KGHDR, CDR2 SFDVKD. This CDR3 is 16 amino acids long. V trimming: 4 bases; J trimming: 5 bases; junction bases outside the gene matches: 10.

This clonotype has ten or more counts. This chain joins TRBV29-1 and TRBJ1-1; D ambiguous. The germline V gene encodes CDR1 SQVTM and CDR2 ANQGSEA. V was shortened by 2 bases and J by 1 base, with 8 bases between the two germline ends. The length of the CDR3 is 13 residues. CDR3 DNA: TGCAGCGTTGAAAGGCGGCGGAACACTGAAGCTTTCTTT. It encodes CSVERRRNTEAFF.

This clonotype occurred a few times. The V and J genes are TRBV10-3 and TRBJ1-5; 8 bases match TRBD1. The germline V gene has CDR1 ENHRY and CDR2 SYGVKD. The length of the CDR3 is 14 residues. Trimming cost V 8 bases and J 1 base; bases outside gene matches: 4. The CDR3 loop reads CAIGDRGSNQPQHF. CDR3 nucleotide sequence: TGTGCCATCGGCGACAGGGGCAGCAATCAGCCCCAGCATTTT.

This clonotype has at least ten counts. The rearrangement joins TRBV5-6 to TRBJ2-1; tentative D call: TRBD1 (6 bases). CDR1 SGHDT and CDR2 YYEEEE come from the germline V gene. V gave up 4 bases and J gave up 6 bases, with 23 bases separating them. The CDR3 contains 17 residues. DNA for the CDR3: TGTGCCAGCAGCCCCAGCTCTTGGACAGTTCTAGGCAATGAGCAGTTCTTC. Its protein is CASSPSSWTVLGNEQFF.

This clonotype was observed many times. The chain is built from TRBV12-3 or TRBV12-4 and TRBJ2-4; 10 bases align to TRBD1. J lost 9 bases, V lost 3 bases, and 8 bases had no gene match. This CDR3 region has 15 residues. The CDR3 DNA sequence: TGTGCCAGCAGTTTGGGGATGACAGGGGGCGGCATTCAGTACTTC. Its protein is CASSLGMTGGGIQYF.

This clonotype was observed many times. V and J are TRBV4-2 and TRBJ1-4; D not certain. The CDR3 contains 12 residues. Trimming left V 0 bases short and J 8 bases short, with 4 bases between. Germline V gives CDR1 LGHNA, CDR2 YNFKEQ. CDR3 in amino acids: CASSQDGEKLFF. CDR3 DNA sequence: TGTGCCAGCAGCCAAGATGGAGAAAAACTGTTTTTT.

This clonotype occurred many times. The chain recombines TRBV5-5 with TRBJ2-5; D may be TRBD1 or TRBD2 (5 bases each). CDR3 length: 16 amino acids. V lost 0 bases and J lost 7, with 19 bases in between. Germline V gene data show CDR1 as SGHKS and CDR2 as YYEKEE (reference sequence). The CDR3 DNA follows: TGTGCCAGCAGCTTGGAACCACGGGACCCTGTAGGGACCCAGTACTTC. It translates to CASSLEPRDPVGTQYF.

This chain joins TRBV27 and TRBJ2-7, with a weak D call TRBD2 (7 bases). The CDR3 runs to 14 residues. The V gene's germline CDR1 is MNHEY and CDR2 SMNVEV (reference sequence). V dropped 2 bases and J dropped 5 bases, with 13 bases sitting between them. This CDR3 reads CASSLTQGGNEQYF. CDR3 coding DNA: TGTGCCAGCAGTTTAACACAGGGAGGGAACGAGCAGTACTTC.

This clonotype has a handful of counts. The chain links TRBV6-1 to TRBJ1-5; 11 positions agree with TRBD1. V lost 1 base to trimming and J lost 7 bases; unmatched junction nucleotides: 3. The germline V gene has CDR1 MNHNS and CDR2 SASEGT. This CDR3 region has 15 residues. CDR3 coding DNA: TGTGCCAGCAGTGAAGTGGGACAGGGGGGACAGCCCCAGCATTTT. It codes for CASSEVGQGGQPQHF.

This clonotype was observed a handful of times. The V gene is TRBV28, the J gene TRBJ1-2; TRBD1 matches 10 bases. This CDR3 has 15 residues. The germline CDR1 and CDR2 sequences are MDHEN and SYDVKM. V shed 4 bases, J shed 4 bases, and the junction held 6 bases outside the gene matches. The CDR3 DNA reads TGTGCCAGCAGTTACCCTGGGACAGGGGTCTATGGCTACACCTTC. Translating gives CASSYPGTGVYGYTF.

Worth noting for this clonotype: A much larger clone lies one base from this, so it may be a read error. This chain links TRBV6-5 with TRBJ2-7, with a tentative D call TRBD1 (6 bases). From germline, CDR1 is MNHEY and CDR2 SVGAGI. This CDR3 is 15 amino acids long. CDR3 sequence reads: CASSYSSTGPYQQYF. CDR3 nucleotides: TGTGCCAGCAGTTACTCGAGCACAGGGCCCTACCAGCAGTACTTC.

The table lists this clonotype with many counts. This chain uses TRBV18 with TRBJ1-2; tentative D call: TRBD1 (6 bases). Germline CDR1 is KGHSH and CDR2 is LQKENI. The CDR3 covers 14 residues. V was pared by 2 bases and J by 5 bases, with 12 bases between. The CDR3 is CASSPTQGRYGYTF. The CDR3 coding sequence is TGTGCCAGCTCACCAACACAGGGCCGATATGGCTACACCTTC.

This clonotype was seen repeatedly, ten times or more. This sequence joins TRBV20-1 and TRBJ2-3; 14 nucleotides agree with TRBD2. The CDR3 sequence is 14 residues long. After removal of 6 bases from V and 3 bases from J, the junction contained 2 bases not matched to a gene. Germline V gene lookup returns CDR1 DFQATT and CDR2 SNEGSKA (reference sequence). The CDR3 region is CSAGTSGRTDTQYF. In DNA, the CDR3 is TGCAGTGCGGGGACTAGCGGGAGAACAGATACGCAGTATTTT.

There are many counts of this clonotype. This CDR3 reads CSARDDGPNSPLHF. The DNA of the CDR3 is TGCAGTGCTAGAGATGACGGACCTAATTCACCCCTCCACTTT. The chain employs TRBV20-1 and TRBJ1-6; no clear D gene. V was shortened by 0 bases and J by 6 bases, with 9 bases between the two germline ends. CDR3 length: 14 amino acids. Germline V lookup: CDR1 DFQATT, CDR2 SNEGSKA (reference sequence).

The genes are TRBV3-1 and TRBJ2-7; D gene ambiguous. CDR1 is LGHDT and CDR2 is YNNKEL in the germline V gene (reference sequence). With 0 bases removed from V and 0 bases from J, the gap between germline ends came to 9 bases. The CDR3 runs 15 residues. Here the CDR3 DNA reads TGTGCCAGCAGCCAAGAACCCATAAGCTCCTACGAGCAGTACTTC. Translation gives CASSQEPISSYEQYF.

Concerning this clonotype: One junction end disagrees with the germline gene, perhaps due to a read error. The chain carries TRBV5-1 and TRBJ1-1; perhaps TRBD1 as D (6 bases). The CDR3 runs to 13 residues. Per germline, CDR1 SGHRS and CDR2 YFSETQ. CDR3 protein: CASSVFRGTGAFF. CDR3 sequence (DNA): TGCGCCAGCAGCGTCTTCAGGGGCACTGGAGCTTTCTTT.